This is a list of T cell receptor beta chains from one sample in a study of cytomegalovirus exposure and HLA in healthy donors. This table comes from immunoSEQ multiplex PCR, and its TCRdb copy is limited to in-frame clones, with some not included. The sample holds about 190,000 clones, 80% to 85% seen once. The specimen was PBMCs. These receptors all stem from a middle-aged man in good health and CMV-seropositive. CDR3s include the opening cysteine and the closing phenylalanine or tryptophan. The D gene is left open where the match is weak. Not every row has a clone size; where given, it reads once, few, many or a size class.

v_call,clone_size,j_call,d_call,cdr3_aa,cdr3_nt
TRBV4-2,-,TRBJ2-7,-,CASSQGTRYEQYF,TGTGCCAGCAGCCAAGGAACCAGGTACGAGCAGTACTTC
TRBV27,-,TRBJ1-1,TRBD1,CASSYRGPTEAFF,TGTGCCAGCAGTTACAGGGGTCCCACTGAAGCTTTCTTT
TRBV11-2,-,TRBJ1-1,-,CASSSTLTVPNTEAFF,TGTGCCAGCAGCTCTACCCTTACAGTACCGAACACTGAAGCTTTCTTT
TRBV7-2,-,TRBJ2-1,-,CASSPLGLPSSYNEQFF,TGTGCCAGCAGCCCCCTGGGGCTACCTAGCTCCTACAATGAGCAGTTCTTC
TRBV6-1,-,TRBJ1-5,-,CASSAWASNQPQHF,TGTGCCAGCAGTGCCTGGGCTAGCAATCAGCCCCAGCATTTT
TRBV30,-,TRBJ1-4,-,CAWLPPTHEKLFF,TGTGCCTGGCTTCCCCCGACTCATGAAAAACTGTTTTTT
TRBV30,few,TRBJ2-7,-,CAWSDVRALLYEQYF,TGTGCCTGGAGTGACGTCCGTGCTCTACTCTACGAGCAGTACTTC
TRBV9,-,TRBJ1-1,-,CASSADSMGTEAFF,TGTGCCAGCAGCGCGGACAGCATGGGCACTGAAGCTTTCTTT
TRBV5-1,-,TRBJ1-5,-,CASSSGRGSNQPQHF,TGCGCCAGCAGCTCCGGTCGGGGGAGCAATCAGCCCCAGCATTTT
TRBV7-9,-,TRBJ2-1,-,CASSPRGYNEQFF,TGTGCCAGCAGCCCCCGGGGCTACAATGAGCAGTTCTTC
TRBV2,-,TRBJ1-5,TRBD1,CASRDRGGNQPQHF,TGTGCCAGCAGGGACAGGGGAGGCAATCAGCCCCAGCATTTT
TRBV7-6,-,TRBJ2-1,TRBD1,CASSSLPGQGAHNEQFF,TGTGCCAGCAGCTCATTACCGGGACAGGGGGCACACAATGAGCAGTTCTTC
TRBV7-2,-,TRBJ2-7,TRBD2,CASSSRLAGGYEQYF,TGTGCCAGCAGCTCTAGACTAGCGGGGGGATACGAGCAGTACTTC
TRBV6-4,-,TRBJ2-1,TRBD1,CASSAWGQGRNEQFF,TGTGCCAGCTCCGCCTGGGGACAGGGAAGGAATGAGCAGTTCTTC
TRBV7-2,-,TRBJ2-4,TRBD1,CASSLTGGNIQYF,TGTGCCAGCAGCCTTACAGGGGGTAACATTCAGTACTTC
TRBV4-2,once,TRBJ2-1,TRBD2,CASSQGTSGADNEQFF,TGTGCCAGCAGCCAAGGGACTAGCGGGGCTGACAATGAGCAGTTCTTC
TRBV6-6,-,TRBJ2-3,-,CASSSAGSYTDTQYF,TGTGCCAGCAGCTCCGCCGGGTCCTACACAGATACGCAGTATTTT
TRBV23-1,few,TRBJ2-3,-,CASSPSQYF,TGCGCCAGCAGTCCTTCGCAGTATTTT
TRBV4-3,few,TRBJ1-2,TRBD1,CASSDQGAVNYGYTF,TGCGCCAGCAGCGATCAGGGGGCCGTTAACTATGGCTACACCTTC
TRBV19,few,TRBJ2-3,-,CASSIGSGRTDTQYF,TGTGCCAGTAGTATAGGGAGCGGGCGCACAGATACGCAGTATTTT
TRBV28,-,TRBJ1-1,-,CASSSPRQTRYTEAFF,TGTGCCAGCAGTTCCCCACGACAGACCCGATACACTGAAGCTTTCTTT
TRBV6-1,-,TRBJ2-7,-,CASTLWGEQYF,TGTGCCAGCACGCTTTGGGGCGAGCAGTACTTC
TRBV18,-,TRBJ1-5,-,CASSPGRYSNQPQHF,TGTGCCAGCTCGCCTGGGAGGTATAGCAATCAGCCCCAGCATTTT
TRBV29-1,-,TRBJ1-1,-,CSVVEGGDTEAFF,TGCAGCGTTGTAGAGGGAGGGGACACTGAAGCTTTCTTT
TRBV5-6,-,TRBJ1-2,-,CASSTLRDTTIYGYTF,TGTGCCAGCAGCACCCTCCGGGACACAACAATCTATGGCTACACCTTC
TRBV7-2,-,TRBJ2-7,-,CASSLAAGGRGHEQYF,TGTGCCAGCAGCTTAGCGGCAGGGGGGCGGGGCCACGAGCAGTACTTC
TRBV30,-,TRBJ2-1,-,CAWSGDSYNEQFF,TGTGCCTGGAGTGGTGACAGCTACAATGAGCAGTTCTTC
TRBV5-1,-,TRBJ1-6,TRBD1,CASGTGQIISPLHF,TGCGCCAGCGGGACGGGACAGATTATTTCACCCCTCCACTTT
TRBV4-3,-,TRBJ2-1,TRBD1,CASSLNTGGSYNEQFF,TGCGCCAGCAGCCTAAATACAGGGGGCTCCTACAATGAGCAGTTCTTC
TRBV19,few,TRBJ2-7,TRBD2,CASSTSGGSSYEQYF,TGTGCCAGTAGTACGAGCGGGGGGAGCTCCTACGAGCAGTACTTC
TRBV28,once,TRBJ1-2,-,CASSLLAGDGYTF,TGTGCCAGCAGTTTATTGGCAGGGGATGGCTACACCTTC
TRBV2,-,TRBJ1-1,-,CASASRVDEAFF,TGTGCCAGCGCGAGCAGGGTAGATGAAGCTTTCTTT
TRBV15,-,TRBJ1-5,-,CATSREGREDQPQHF,TGTGCCACCAGCAGAGAGGGGCGGGAGGATCAGCCCCAGCATTTT
TRBV4-2,-,TRBJ1-4,-,CASSQPLVQGLKLFF,TGTGCCAGCAGCCAACCCCTGGTACAAGGACTTAAACTGTTTTTT
TRBV27,-,TRBJ2-1,TRBD2,CASRYRLAGINEQFF,TGTGCCAGCAGATATCGGCTAGCGGGGATCAATGAGCAGTTCTTC
TRBV18,few,TRBJ1-2,TRBD1,CASSPETGRYGYTF,TGTGCCAGCTCACCGGAGACAGGGCGGTATGGCTACACCTTC
TRBV5-4,-,TRBJ2-7,-,CASSLGGVGGLYEQYF,TGTGCCAGCAGCTTGGGGGGGGTCGGGGGGCTTTACGAGCAGTACTTC
TRBV19,-,TRBJ1-3,-,CASSPPRSYSGNTIYF,TGTGCCAGTAGTCCGCCGCGGTCTTACTCTGGAAACACCATATATTTT
TRBV19,-,TRBJ1-1,TRBD1,CASSIGQVNTEAFF,TGTGCCAGTAGTATCGGACAGGTGAACACTGAAGCTTTCTTT
TRBV5-5,-,TRBJ2-3,TRBD2,CASSFWLAGSTDTQYF,TGTGCCAGCAGCTTCTGGCTAGCGGGGAGCACAGATACGCAGTATTTT
TRBV2,-,TRBJ1-1,-,CAVRSEGFGEAFF,TGTGCCGTTCGATCTGAGGGTTTCGGAGAAGCTTTCTTT
TRBV9,-,TRBJ2-7,-,CASSVGAGQGGYEQYF,TGTGCCAGCAGCGTAGGGGCTGGCCAGGGCGGCTACGAGCAGTACTTC
TRBV7-2,-,TRBJ1-2,TRBD1,CASSLEGTADYYGYTF,TGTGCCAGCAGCTTAGAAGGGACAGCTGATTACTATGGCTACACCTTC
TRBV6-5,-,TRBJ2-7,TRBD2,CASSYGTRGGRQYF,TGTGCCAGCAGTTATGGGACCCGGGGGGGTCGGCAGTACTTC
TRBV6-5,once,TRBJ2-1,TRBD2,CASSYPTWGGGLFF,TGTGCCAGCAGTTACCCCACCTGGGGGGGAGGCCTATTCTTC